This TCR beta chain was sequenced in a study of identical twins. Overall study findings and caveats: The study found excess low generation probability among twin-shared out-of-frame alpha sequences.

TCRdb recomputed calls from the 5' RACE reads with MiXCR, one row per CDR3 protein. This sample has roughly 1,500,000 distinct CDR3 sequences, with more than 30% found just once. Note on this clonotype: Its antigen remains unidentified.

Trimming left V 1 base short and J 6 bases short, with 9 bases between. The CDR3 sequence is 13 residues long. CDR1 is MNHNS and CDR2 is SASEGT in the germline V gene. The clonotype was recovered from a newborn girl in good health. Sequenced input: cord blood. The V gene is TRBV6-1, the J gene TRBJ1-2, with unresolved D. The CDR3 region has the DNA TGTGCCAGCAGTGAAGTTGTCGGGGATGGCTACACCTTC. It translates to CASSEVVGDGYTF.